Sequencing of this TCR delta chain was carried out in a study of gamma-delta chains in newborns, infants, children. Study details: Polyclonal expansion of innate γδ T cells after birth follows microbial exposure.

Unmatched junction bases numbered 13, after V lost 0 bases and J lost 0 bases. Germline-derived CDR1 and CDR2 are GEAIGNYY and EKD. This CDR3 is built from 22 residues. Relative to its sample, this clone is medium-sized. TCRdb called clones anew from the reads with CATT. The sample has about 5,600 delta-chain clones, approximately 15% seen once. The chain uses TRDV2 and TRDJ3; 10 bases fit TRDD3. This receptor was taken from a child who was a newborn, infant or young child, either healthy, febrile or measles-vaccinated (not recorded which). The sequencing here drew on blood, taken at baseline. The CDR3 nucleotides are TGTGCCTGTGACACCGGGGACTGGGGGATGGCATCCAGCTCCTGGGACACCCGACAGATGTTTTTC. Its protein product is CACDTGDWGMASSSWDTRQMFF.